This record concerns one T cell receptor (beta chain) sequence. Cohort allocation depended upon clinical history that participants reported. It was within 2 weeks before study entry that exposed participants met a COVID-19 case. This sample is drawn from a study of blood T cell repertoires in COVID-19. On the study more broadly: The United States, Italy and Spain were the sources of the acute and convalescent COVID-19 samples.

This CDR3 has 15 amino acids. V was pared by 3 bases and J by 0 bases, with 10 bases between. Germline-derived CDR1 and CDR2 are MNHEY and SMNVEV (reference sequence). Source study methods: By means of reference gene primer amplification, nucleated cell counts were estimated. The method was immunoSEQ multiplex PCR; TCRdb's version includes in-frame clones alone and lacks a portion of them. V and J calls and clone size are given by that table; D and trimming were obtained from the DNA. This sample has under 250,000 clones, with around 90% found just once. The specimen sequenced was PBMCs or T cells enriched from blood (not recorded which). This clonotype was obtained from a woman in her thirties or forties who had been exposed to COVID-19. J is TRBJ2-3 and V is TRBV27; no reliable D call. The CDR3 loop reads CASSLQAASTDTQYF. Written as DNA, the CDR3 is TGTGCCAGCAGTTTGCAGGCTGCTAGCACAGATACGCAGTATTTT.